This T cell receptor beta chain is from a study of blood T cell repertoires in COVID-19. Study at large: From the United States, Italy and Spain came samples of acute and convalescent COVID-19. Nucleic acid was either cDNA or gDNA, and it came from T cells, B-cell-depleted T cells, or PBMCs.

After removal of 4 bases from V and 2 bases from J, the junction contained 4 bases not matched to a gene. The CDR3 loop spans 14 amino acids. The V gene's germline CDR1 is SGDLS and CDR2 YYNGEE. In the original processing: The authors estimated nucleated cell counts from reference gene primer amplification. Sequencing was performed with immunoSEQ multiplex PCR; in TCRdb, only in-frame clones are kept and a portion is missing. D and trimming come from the DNA, and the V and J calls and clone size come from that table. The sample includes about 130,000 clones, 70% to 85% seen only once; the top ten take approximately 3%.

This rearrangement joins TRBV9 to TRBJ2-5; 8 bases agree with TRBD1. The sequencing sample was made of peripheral blood. This sequence was found in an elderly woman with acute or convalescent COVID-19. The CDR3 sequence is CASSFGQGQETQYF. The CDR3, as DNA: TGTGCCAGCAGCTTCGGACAGGGACAAGAGACCCAGTACTTC.